One sample yielded the 14 T cell receptor beta chains listed below, sequenced in a study of T cell responses to AZD1222 COVID-19 vaccine. The assay was immunoSEQ multiplex PCR, and TCRdb's table has in-frame clones only and misses some. The profile covers some 140,000 clones, with approximately 90% appearing a single time and more than 5.5% taken by the ten largest. This specimen was peripheral blood, taken on day 0 of AZD1222 vaccination. The source is an adult in good health.

This chain joins TRBV5-1 and TRBJ2-3, with a tentative D call TRBD2 (6 bases). The CDR3 is made up of 15 amino acids. Looked up from germline, CDR1 is SGHRS and CDR2 is YFSETQ. V was clipped by 2 bases and J by 3 bases, with 13 bases between them. The CDR3 sequence is CASSFGGGSTDTQYF. CDR3 coding DNA: TGCGCCAGCAGCTTTGGTGGAGGGAGTACAGATACGCAGTATTTT.

This clone was seen once. The J gene is TRBJ2-7, the V gene TRBV5-1; 11 bases agree with TRBD1. Losses at the gene ends were 0 bases for V and 3 bases for J; bases not matched to a gene: 2. Looked up from germline, CDR1 is SGHRS and CDR2 is YFSETQ. The CDR3 is 15 amino acids. The CDR3 loop is CASSLGTGGGYEQYF. The DNA for the CDR3 is TGCGCCAGCAGCTTGGGGACAGGGGGCGGCTACGAGCAGTACTTC.

The chain combines TRBV19 with TRBJ2-7; D gene ambiguous. V lost 1 base and J 6 bases, leaving 7 bases between the germline ends. The CDR3 has 12 residues. The V gene's germline CDR1 is LNHDA and CDR2 SQIVND (reference sequence). CDR3 sequence reads: CASSIGLGEQYF. The CDR3, as DNA: TGTGCCAGTAGTATAGGACTGGGCGAGCAGTACTTC.

This clone occurred once. The chain has TRBV5-8 and TRBJ2-5; 13 nucleotides align to TRBD2. This CDR3 region has 17 residues. V was clipped by 0 bases and J by 2 bases; unmatched bases: 4. Germline CDR1 reads SGHTS; CDR2 reads YDEGEE. CDR3 amino acids: CASSLGTSGRGQETQYF. The CDR3 DNA sequence: TGTGCCAGCAGCTTGGGGACTAGCGGGAGAGGGCAAGAGACCCAGTACTTC.

The chain links TRBV28 to TRBJ2-5; TRBD1 might be the D (6 bases). The V and J ends lost 3 bases and 3 bases respectively, with 8 bases between them. CDR3 length: 13 residues. CDR1 and CDR2 from the germline V gene are MDHEN and SYDVKM. The CDR3, as DNA: TGTGCCAGCAGTTTGACAGGTGAAGAGACCCAGTACTTC. Translation: CASSLTGEETQYF.

The chain couples TRBV21-1 to TRBJ2-7; TRBD1, the D gene given by the table, was not confirmed from the DNA. TRBV21-1 is described as a pseudogene. CDR3 length: 15 residues. CDR3 sequence (DNA): TGTGCCAGCAGCAAAGCGGGACAGCGGACCTACGAGCAGTACTTC. This codes for CASSKAGQRTYEQYF.

This clone occurred once. The V gene is TRBV7-8, the J gene TRBJ2-7, with 7 bases aligning to TRBD1. The trim removed 5 bases at V and 0 bases at J, leaving 7 bases unmatched. This CDR3 has 15 amino acids. Germline values: CDR1 SGHVS, CDR2 FQNEAQ. The CDR3 reads CASSTIRDSSYEQYF. The CDR3 region has the DNA TGTGCCAGCAGCACTATTCGGGACAGCTCCTACGAGCAGTACTTC.

This chain joins TRBV9 and TRBJ1-5; D perhaps matches TRBD1 (5 bases). This CDR3 contains 17 residues. Germline CDR1 is SGDLS and CDR2 is YYNGEE. V gave up 3 bases and J gave up 2 bases, with 18 bases separating them. The CDR3 loop is CASSASPGVEGNQPQHF. CDR3 nucleotide sequence: TGTGCCAGCAGCGCCTCCCCGGGGGTGGAAGGCAATCAGCCCCAGCATTTT. Supplemented by reference TRBV9 and TRBJ1-5, the full variable domain reads DSGVTQTPKHLITATGQRVTLRCSPRSGDLSVYWYQQSLDQGLQFLIQYYNGEERAKGNILERFSAQQFPDLHSELNLSSLELGDSALYFCASSASPGVEGNQPQHFGDGTRLSIL.

This sequence joins TRBV7-2 and TRBJ2-3; perhaps TRBD1 as D (5 bases). The V end was cut by 4 bases, the J end by 4 bases, with 18 bases between. Germline-derived CDR1 and CDR2 are SGHTA and FQGNSA. The CDR3 runs 16 residues. DNA for the CDR3: TGTGCCAGCAGCTCGCGGACAAAAAGGATCGCAGATACGCAGTATTTT. This encodes CASSSRTKRIADTQYF.

The rearrangement uses TRBV20-1 and TRBJ2-7; the D is unclear. The CDR3 contains 12 residues. V dropped 3 bases and J dropped 1 base, with 7 bases sitting between them. The V gene's germline CDR1 is DFQATT and CDR2 SNEGSKA (reference sequence). The CDR3 protein is CSASGSSYEQYF. Written as DNA, the CDR3 is TGCAGTGCTAGTGGGTCTTCCTACGAGCAGTACTTC.

This chain's CDR3 is CSVEERVEQGFYGYTF. The CDR3 nucleotides read TGCAGCGTTGAAGAAAGGGTGGAGCAAGGATTCTATGGCTACACCTTC. The rearrangement joins TRBV29-1 to TRBJ1-2; D ambiguous. Per the germline V gene, CDR1 is SQVTM and CDR2 is ANQGSEA. The CDR3 has 16 residues. Trimming pared 0 bases from V and 4 bases from J, leaving 18 bases between.

The genes are TRBV9 and TRBJ2-6, with D perhaps assigned TRBD1 or TRBD2 (5 bases each). V was pared by 2 bases and J by 0 bases, with 21 bases between. The germline V gene has CDR1 SGDLS and CDR2 YYNGEE. The CDR3 runs 20 residues. The DNA of the CDR3 is TGTGCCAGCAGCGTCTCCCCCGGGACCGGCCTAACCTCTGGGGCCAACGTCCTGACTTTC. Protein product: CASSVSPGTGLTSGANVLTF. The full variable domain, completed using reference TRBV9 and TRBJ2-6, is DSGVTQTPKHLITATGQRVTLRCSPRSGDLSVYWYQQSLDQGLQFLIQYYNGEERAKGNILERFSAQQFPDLHSELNLSSLELGDSALYFCASSVSPGTGLTSGANVLTFGAGSRLTVL.

The chain employs TRBV5-1 and TRBJ1-1; D is uncertain. This CDR3 spans 14 amino acids. CDR1 and CDR2 (germline): SGHRS, YFSETQ. V shed 5 bases and J shed 2 bases, with 13 bases lying between them. The CDR3 sequence is CASSFLYKNTEAFF. DNA of the CDR3: TGCGCCAGCAGTTTTTTATACAAAAACACTGAAGCTTTCTTT.

The rearrangement joins TRBV7-9 to TRBJ1-3, with D possibly matching TRBD1 (6 bases). V was cut by 1 base and J by 2 bases, with 9 bases left in between. Germline V CDR1 and CDR2: SEHNR, FQNEAQ (reference sequence). This CDR3 is 15 amino acids long. The CDR3 spells CASSLDPGAGNTIYF. The CDR3 DNA follows: TGTGCCAGCAGCTTAGATCCAGGGGCTGGAAACACCATATATTTT.